The next 21 T cell receptor beta chains were all read from a single sample in a study of CD8 T cells in Susac syndrome. It was with random hexamers that about 0.45 to 1 ug RNA was reverse transcribed. TCRdb reanalysed the immunoSEQ multiplex PCR reads using MiXCR and keeps one entry per CDR3 protein. The profile shows 160,000 or so distinct CDR3 sequences, about 95% of them singletons. The sequenced material came from CD8+ T cells from PBMCs. Receptor source: a human donor with multiple sclerosis.

The V gene is TRBV12-3 or TRBV12-4, the J gene TRBJ1-1, with D unresolved. V lost 5 bases, J lost 7 bases, and 11 bases lay in between. The CDR3 is made up of 12 amino acids. The CDR3 protein is CASSPEDLEAFF. In DNA form, the CDR3 reads TGTGCCAGCAGTCCCGAGGACCTTGAAGCTTTCTTT.

This chain uses TRBV6-2 or TRBV6-3 with TRBJ2-3, with D perhaps assigned TRBD1 or TRBD2 (5 bases each). V lost 6 bases, J lost 3 bases, and 16 bases lay in between. Per germline, CDR1 MNHEY and CDR2 SVGEGT. The CDR3 runs to 15 residues. CDR3 in DNA: TGTGCCAGCAGACGACCAGGGACGGCAACAGATACGCAGTATTTT. Translating it yields CASRRPGTATDTQYF.

The V call is TRBV20-1, the J call TRBJ2-7; D remains unclear. V was clipped by 6 bases and J by 2 bases, with 20 bases between them. CDR1 is DFQATT, CDR2 SNEGSKA, per germline (reference sequence). CDR3 size: 15 residues. The CDR3 coding sequence is TGCAGTGCGGGTCTCGTGGGCGGTCACGCCTACGAGCAGTACTTC. Residues: CSAGLVGGHAYEQYF.

This clonotype was counted a single time. The V and J genes are TRBV29-1 and TRBJ2-3; 10 positions match TRBD1. Trimming removed 3 bases from V and 9 bases from J; junction bases left unmatched: 12. The CDR3 loop spans 15 amino acids. Germline CDR1 is SQVTM and CDR2 is ANQGSEA. In DNA, the CDR3 is TGCAGCGTTGAGATTCGGGGACAGGGGTCTAGGACGCAGTATTTT. Translation: CSVEIRGQGSRTQYF.

The V gene is TRBV3-1, the J gene TRBJ1-1; D remains ambiguous. Trimming took 8 bases from V and 2 from J, leaving 15 bases between them. CDR1 and CDR2 (germline): LGHDT, YNNKEL (reference sequence). The CDR3 is 14 residues long. Written as DNA, the CDR3 is TGTGCCAGCCGACCTGAGAGGGCCAACACTGAAGCTTTCTTT. It is translated as CASRPERANTEAFF.

The chain combines TRBV4-1 with TRBJ1-2; D unclear. The CDR3 extends over 13 amino acids. Germline-derived CDR1 and CDR2 are MGHRA and YSYEKL. Trimming cost V 0 bases and J 11 bases, with 13 bases left between them. CDR3 loop: CASSQESGMGYTF. The CDR3, as DNA: TGCGCCAGCAGCCAAGAATCCGGTATGGGATACACCTTC.

The chain combines TRBV30 with TRBJ1-4; no definite D call. V lost 3 bases to trimming and J lost 13 bases, with 15 bases between them. Germline loops: CDR1 GTSNPN, CDR2 SVGIG (reference sequence). CDR3 length: 12 amino acids. The CDR3 here is CAWRIREGVLFF. The CDR3 coding sequence is TGTGCCTGGAGGATAAGGGAAGGTGTACTGTTTTTT. The full variable domain, with the rest looked up from reference TRBV30 and TRBJ1-4, is SQTIHQWPATLVQPVGSPLSLECTVEGTSNPNLYWYRQAAGRGLQLLFYSVGIGQISSEVPQNLSASRPQDRQFILSSKKLLLSDSGFYLCAWRIREGVLFFGSGTQLSVL.

The chain employs TRBV30 and TRBJ2-5, with 8 bases lining up with TRBD2. V was pared by 1 base and J by 4 bases, with 8 bases of the junction left unmatched. Germline values: CDR1 GTSNPN, CDR2 SVGIG (reference sequence). The CDR3 loop spans 15 amino acids. The CDR3 DNA follows: TGTGCCTGGAGTGCCAGCGGGGGCCGGGGAGAGACCCAGTACTTC. Encoded protein: CAWSASGGRGETQYF.

The CDR3 region has the DNA TGTGCCAGTACCGCCGGGACAGAAGTAACCGGGGAGCTGTTTTTT. It is translated as CASTAGTEVTGELFF. V gene TRBV19 combines with J gene TRBJ2-2; 7 nucleotides align to TRBD1. V shed 7 bases, J shed 5 bases, and the junction held 10 bases outside the gene matches. This CDR3 contains 15 residues. From germline, CDR1 is LNHDA and CDR2 SQIVND (reference sequence).

The chain employs TRBV5-6 and TRBJ2-7; no clear D gene. The CDR3 runs to 16 residues. Trimming took off 4 bases at V and 10 bases at J, with 27 bases between the two ends. Germline CDR1 is SGHDT and CDR2 is YYEEEE. CDR3 sequence reads: CASSPSPPQSQPSQYF. CDR3 coding DNA: TGTGCCAGCAGCCCCTCGCCCCCCCAGTCGCAGCCGTCCCAGTACTTC.

With respect to this clonotype: Sequence at one end of the junction differs from germline and may be a read error. The V call is TRBV7-7, the J call TRBJ2-3, with 13 bases lining up with TRBD2. Germline CDR1 reads SSHAT; CDR2 reads FNYEAQ (reference sequence). CDR3 length equals 15 residues. CDR3 amino acids: CASSFGTSGADTQYF. The CDR3 region has the DNA TGTGCTAGCAGCTTCGGGACTAGCGGGGCAGATACGCAGTATTTT.

This clonotype came up once. The rearrangement joins TRBV6-5 to TRBJ2-3; D is possibly TRBD1 (6 bases). Germline CDR1 and CDR2: MNHEY and SVGAGI. The CDR3 spans 15 residues. The V end lost 4 bases, the J end lost 4 bases, and 15 bases lay between the germline ends. This CDR3 reads CASSSQGFGSDTQYF. DNA of the CDR3: TGTGCCAGCAGTTCACAGGGATTCGGTTCAGATACGCAGTATTTT.

This clonotype was seen a single time. The chain carries TRBV9 and TRBJ2-7, with a possible D match to TRBD2 (5 bases). From germline, CDR1 is SGDLS and CDR2 YYNGEE. The CDR3 contains 14 residues. V dropped 3 bases and J dropped 7 bases, with 17 bases sitting between them. The CDR3 here is CASSGSDSTAEQYF. The CDR3 DNA follows: TGTGCCAGCAGCGGATCGGACTCCACCGCGGAGCAGTACTTC.

This rearrangement joins TRBV20-1 to TRBJ2-5, with 12 bases lining up with TRBD2. The V segment lost 3 bases and the J segment 5 bases; nucleotides outside the gene matches: 7. Per germline, CDR1 DFQATT and CDR2 SNEGSKA (reference sequence). This CDR3 is built from 15 residues. CDR3 sequence: CSARRLAGGWETQYF. In DNA form, the CDR3 reads TGCAGTGCTAGGCGGCTAGCGGGGGGGTGGGAGACCCAGTACTTC.

The gene calls are TRBV4-1 and TRBJ2-1, with a weak D call TRBD1 (6 bases). With 0 bases removed from V and 0 bases from J, the gap between germline ends came to 9 bases. Germline lookup yields CDR1 MGHRA and CDR2 YSYEKL. The CDR3 loop spans 16 amino acids. The CDR3 protein is CASSQDRGTSYNEQFF. The CDR3 DNA reads TGCGCCAGCAGCCAAGATAGGGGGACCTCCTACAATGAGCAGTTCTTC.

The gene calls are TRBV6-5 and TRBJ1-1; a weak D match, TRBD1 (5 bases). The CDR3 is 13 residues long. Trimming took off 2 bases at V and 4 bases at J, with 8 bases between the two ends. Germline lookup yields CDR1 MNHEY and CDR2 SVGAGI. The DNA for the CDR3 is TGTGCCAGCAGTTACGGGAGGGGCACTGAAGCTTTCTTT. Translation gives CASSYGRGTEAFF.

V usage is TRBV6-5 and J usage is TRBJ2-7; 7 bases align to TRBD1. The germline CDR1 and CDR2 sequences are MNHEY and SVGAGI. V was clipped by 4 bases and J by 0 bases; unmatched bases: 3. The CDR3 is made up of 14 amino acids. The CDR3 protein is CASSSDRYSYEQYF. The DNA for the CDR3 is TGTGCCAGCAGTTCGGACAGGTACTCCTACGAGCAGTACTTC.

The rearrangement joins TRBV3-1 to TRBJ1-2, with TRBD1 matching over 9 bases. CDR3 length: 15 residues. CDR1 is LGHDT, CDR2 YNNKEL, per germline (reference sequence). Germline trimming cut 2 bases from V and 6 bases from J; bases unmatched to any gene: 7. The CDR3 sequence is CASSQPGTGTHGYTF. CDR3 bases: TGTGCCAGCAGCCAACCCGGGACAGGGACCCATGGCTACACCTTC.

The chain carries TRBV29-1 and TRBJ2-7; D is ambiguous. Germline V gene lookup returns CDR1 SQVTM and CDR2 ANQGSEA. The CDR3 is 12 residues long. V dropped 6 bases and J dropped 1 base, with 10 bases sitting between them. The CDR3 loop is CSVMAPSYEQYF. The CDR3 region has the DNA TGCAGCGTGATGGCACCATCCTACGAGCAGTACTTC.

The chain recombines TRBV7-9 with TRBJ2-2; 9 positions match TRBD1. This CDR3 is 15 amino acids long. After removal of 5 bases from V and 6 bases from J, the junction contained 7 bases not matched to a gene. Germline V gene lookup returns CDR1 SEHNR and CDR2 FQNEAQ (reference sequence). This chain's CDR3 is CASSPPGQGPGELFF. Written as DNA, the CDR3 is TGTGCCAGCAGCCCCCCGGGACAGGGTCCCGGGGAGCTGTTTTTT.

J is TRBJ2-7 and V is TRBV29-1, with D possibly matching TRBD1 (6 bases). The CDR3 has 13 amino acids. Trimming left V 7 bases short and J 0 bases short, with 13 bases between. Germline CDR1 and CDR2: SQVTM and ANQGSEA. The CDR3 bases are TGCAGCGCCATGGACAGTCTCTCCTACGAGCAGTACTTC. As protein: CSAMDSLSYEQYF.